This entry describes one T cell receptor beta chain. TCRdb reanalysed the 5' RACE reads using MiXCR and keeps one entry per CDR3 protein. The data show some 62,000 distinct CDR3 sequences, with about 20% seen just once and about 3% held by the top ten. CDR1 SGHRS and CDR2 YFSETQ come from the germline V gene. V shed 1 base and J 5 bases; nucleotides not matched to a gene: 3. The CDR3 has 14 amino acids. Memory CD4+ cells were defined as CD4+CD45RO+CD25-. The V call is TRBV5-1, the J call TRBJ1-3, with TRBD1 matching over 7 bases. The receptor was derived from a female donor with breast cancer. The material sequenced was memory CD4+ T cells sorted from a lymph node. The subset here: memory CD4+ T cells, CD4+CD45RO+CD25-. For the CDR3, the DNA is TGCGCCAGCAGCTTGTCGACAGGGCGAAACACCATATATTTT. This gives the protein CASSLSTGRNTIYF.